This T cell receptor beta chain was found in a study of CD8+CD57+ T cells in acquired aplastic anemia. At the level of the study: Mean yield of DNA from sorted CD4+ and CD8+ cells was roughly 3.2 ug. The study obtained 11 million or so reads on average for CD4+ cells from healthy donors. Notes on the study in general: The same twenty-nine CD8+ CDR3 sequences occurred in patients and in controls.

About this clonotype: What it recognizes is unknown.

CDR3 and TCR beta VDJ profiling relied on genomic DNA as the template. TCRdb processed the reads anew with MiXCR; each CDR3 protein has one entry. The table has around 51,000 distinct CDR3 sequences, about three quarters seen once. Sequencing was done on a sample of sorted CD4+, CD8+, or CD8+CD57+ T cells (not recorded which) from PBMCs. The origin of this receptor is a human donor in good health, serving as a control.

CDR3 DNA sequence: TGCAGCGTTTCCCGCGACACCCTTAACTATGGCTACACCTTC. Encoded protein: CSVSRDTLNYGYTF. The chain joins TRBV29-1 to TRBJ1-2; the D is unclear. CDR1 is SQVTM and CDR2 is ANQGSEA in the germline V gene. The CDR3 contains 14 residues. V was pared by 5 bases and J by 1 base, with 14 bases between.